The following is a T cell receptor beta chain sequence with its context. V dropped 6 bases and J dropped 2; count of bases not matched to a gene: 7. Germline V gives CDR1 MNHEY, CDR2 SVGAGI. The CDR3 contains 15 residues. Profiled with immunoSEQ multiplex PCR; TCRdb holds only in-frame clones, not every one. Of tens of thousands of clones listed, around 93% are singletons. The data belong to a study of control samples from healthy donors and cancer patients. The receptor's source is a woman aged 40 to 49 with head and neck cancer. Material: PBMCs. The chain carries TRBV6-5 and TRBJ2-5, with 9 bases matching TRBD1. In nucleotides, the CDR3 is TGTGCCAGCAGGTTTAACAGGGGGCAACAAGAGACCCAGTACTTC. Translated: CASRFNRGQQETQYF.